Sequencing of this T cell receptor (beta chain) was carried out in a study of PD-1 blockade in classical Hodgkin lymphoma. Study overall: Nivolumab 3 mg/kg was given intravenously every 2 weeks. Study-level findings and limits: There was a significant rise in CD4+ TCR diversity by C4D1, with no such rise for CD8+. Reports indicated that newly diagnosed patients had lower baseline TCR diversity than healthy donors did. Those achieving complete response showed baseline diversity like newly diagnosed patients.

This clone was seen a few times. Its antigen is not known. Profiling relied on immunoSEQ multiplex PCR, and the TCRdb table lists in-frame clones only, not all of them. The data show 14,000 to 15,000 clones, roughly 68% seen once. The germline V gene has CDR1 SGHTS and CDR2 YDEGEE. This CDR3 has 13 amino acids. Trimming pared 4 bases from V and 6 bases from J, leaving 13 bases between. Each patient's relapse followed autologous stem cell transplantation, and brentuximab vedotin exposure varied. The V call is TRBV5-8, the J call TRBJ1-1; perhaps TRBD1 as D (6 bases). The material sequenced was peripheral blood mononuclear cells (PBMCs), taken at baseline. The sequence derives from a human donor with classical Hodgkin lymphoma. The CDR3 is CASSLTGLAEAFF. In nucleotides, the CDR3 is TGTGCCAGCAGCCTTACAGGGCTTGCTGAAGCTTTCTTT.